Listed below are T cell receptor beta chains from one sample, sequenced in a study of CD8 T cells in Susac syndrome. One entry per CDR3 protein results from TCRdb running MiXCR on the immunoSEQ multiplex PCR reads. This sample has 55,000 to 85,000 distinct CDR3 sequences, with nearly 96% found just once. Sequenced sample: CD4+ T cells from PBMCs. All receptors derive from a human donor with multiple sclerosis. The CDR3 runs from the conserved cysteine through the conserved F or W. Each record gives: J gene, V gene, clone size, D gene, CDR3 DNA, CDR3 protein. The D gene is left open where the match is weak. The size field is filled for only some rows; it gives once, few, many or a size class.

TRBJ2-1,TRBV20-1,.,.,TGCAGTGCTAGCTTGCTGGAAAATGAGCAGTTCTTC,CSASLLENEQFF
TRBJ1-5,TRBV2,.,.,TGTGCCAGCAGTGAAAACAGGCAGGAGAATCAGCCCCAGCATTTT,CASSENRQENQPQHF
TRBJ2-5,TRBV12-3/TRBV12-4,.,TRBD2,TGTGCCAGCAGTCGGGGGGGGGCCGAGACCCAGTACTTC,CASSRGGAETQYF
TRBJ2-1,TRBV24-1,.,.,TGTGCCACCAGTGATTCGCGGGCAAACTCCTACAATGAGCAGTTCTTC,CATSDSRANSYNEQFF
TRBJ1-4,TRBV5-1,.,.,TGCGCCAGCAGCTTGGTTGCAGCTAATGAAAAACTGTTTTTT,CASSLVAANEKLFF
TRBJ1-2,TRBV19,.,.,TGTGCCAGTAGTTGGACCGACTATGGCTACACCTTC,CASSWTDYGYTF
TRBJ1-1,TRBV20-1,.,TRBD1,TGCAGTGCGCTCCAGGGGGCGCTCCCTGAAGCTTTCTTT,CSALQGALPEAFF
TRBJ1-1,TRBV6-4,.,.,TGTGCCAGCAGAAACAGTGCAAACACTGAAGCTTTCTTT,CASRNSANTEAFF
TRBJ2-5,TRBV3-1,.,.,TGTGCCAGCAGCCGGGTACAAGAGACCCAGTACTTC,CASSRVQETQYF
TRBJ2-3,TRBV5-6,.,TRBD1,TGTGCCAGCATGAGACAGGGGCAGAGCACAGATACGCAGTATTTT,CASMRQGQSTDTQYF
TRBJ2-2,TRBV3-1,.,TRBD1,TGTGCCAGCAGGCAGGACAGGGGGAACACCGGGGAGCTGTTTTTT,CASRQDRGNTGELFF
TRBJ1-1,TRBV12-3/TRBV12-4,.,.,TGTGCCAGCAGTTTGGCGGGGTTTGAAGCTTTCTTT,CASSLAGFEAFF
TRBJ2-4,TRBV20-1,.,.,TGCAGTGCTGGTCCCGGGACATTAGACATTCAGTACTTC,CSAGPGTLDIQYF
TRBJ2-7,TRBV5-1,.,.,TGCGCCAGCAGCTTTTCTGGGGACGAGCAGTACTTC,CASSFSGDEQYF
TRBJ1-6,TRBV5-1,.,.,TGCGCCAGCAGCTTGGAGGGAAGGAAGAATTCACCCCTCCACTTT,CASSLEGRKNSPLHF
TRBJ2-5,TRBV7-2,.,TRBD2,TGTGCCAGCAGCTTAGGAGCGGGGAGGGCGGAGACCCAGTACTTC,CASSLGAGRAETQYF
TRBJ2-1,TRBV30,.,.,TGTGCCCGCGGACAGCGGCAGTCCTACAATGAGCAGTTCTTC,CARGQRQSYNEQFF
TRBJ2-7,TRBV20-1,.,.,TGCAGTGCTTCGACGGGGAAGTACGAGCAGTACTTC,CSASTGKYEQYF
TRBJ1-5,TRBV6-6,.,.,TGTGCCAGCAGAGAGGGGAGCGAAAGCAATCAGCCCCAGCATTTT,CASREGSESNQPQHF
TRBJ1-5,TRBV19,.,TRBD1,TGTGCCAGTAGTATGCCTCCGGGACAGGGCACACGGCCCCAGCATTTT,CASSMPPGQGTRPQHF
TRBJ2-7,TRBV7-2,few,.,TGTGCCAGCAGCCTGACCGCGGGGAGGTACGAGCAGTACTTC,CASSLTAGRYEQYF
TRBJ2-1,TRBV24-1,.,.,TGTGCCACCCGAGGGGATCTCGACAATGAGCAGTTCTTC,CATRGDLDNEQFF
TRBJ1-2,TRBV20-1,.,TRBD1,TGCAGTGCAATCGACAGGGACTATGGCTACACCTTC,CSAIDRDYGYTF
TRBJ2-7,TRBV30,few,TRBD1,TGTGCCTGGACCCGGGACAGCTCCTACGAGCAGTACTTC,CAWTRDSSYEQYF
TRBJ2-1,TRBV19,.,.,TGTGCCAGTCCTACTACCCCTGGACAGTTCTTC,CASPTTPGQFF
TRBJ2-1,TRBV7-2,.,TRBD1,TGTGCCAGCAGCTCGAACAGGGGCAATGAGCAGTTCTTC,CASSSNRGNEQFF
TRBJ1-1,TRBV27,.,.,TGTGCCAGCAGTTTTGTGGGGGCCCCTGGGACTTTCTTT,CASSFVGAPGTFF
TRBJ1-6,TRBV5-1,.,TRBD1,TGCGCCAGCAGCCTCCAAACGACAGGGGTAAATTCACCCCTCCACTTT,CASSLQTTGVNSPLHF
TRBJ2-7,TRBV2,.,.,TGTGCCAGCAGTGAAGGGACCTACGAGCAGTACTTC,CASSEGTYEQYF
TRBJ2-1,TRBV19,.,.,TGTGCCAGTAGTAAGGACGTTTACAATGAGCAGTTCTTC,CASSKDVYNEQFF
TRBJ2-3,TRBV5-4,.,TRBD2,TGTGCCAGCAGCCTGGGACTAGATGCAGATACGCAGTATTTT,CASSLGLDADTQYF
TRBJ1-2,TRBV2,.,TRBD1,TGTGCCAGCACCACGGGGACAGGGAACTCTGGCTACACCTTC,CASTTGTGNSGYTF
TRBJ1-5,TRBV7-9,.,.,TGTGCCAGCAGCTTAGGGCTGGGCAATCAGCCCCAGCATTTT,CASSLGLGNQPQHF